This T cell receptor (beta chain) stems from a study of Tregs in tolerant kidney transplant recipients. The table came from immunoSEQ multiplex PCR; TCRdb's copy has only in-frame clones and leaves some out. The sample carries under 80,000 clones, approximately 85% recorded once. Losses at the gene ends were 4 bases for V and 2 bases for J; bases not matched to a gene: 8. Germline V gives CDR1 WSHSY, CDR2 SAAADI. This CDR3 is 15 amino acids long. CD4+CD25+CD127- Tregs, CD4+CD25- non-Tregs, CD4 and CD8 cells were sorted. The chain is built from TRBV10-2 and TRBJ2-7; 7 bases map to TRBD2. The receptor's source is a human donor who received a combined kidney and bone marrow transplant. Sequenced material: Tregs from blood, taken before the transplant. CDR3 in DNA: TGCGCCAGCAGTGCCCCCCTAAGCGGGACCTACGAGCAGTACTTC. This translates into CASSAPLSGTYEQYF.